Following are 5 T cell receptor beta chains from one sample sequenced in a study of beta chain features in type 1 diabetes. The sequenced template was cDNA made from the entire isolated RNA. Using immunoSEQ multiplex PCR, the repertoire was profiled, and TCRdb retains in-frame clones only, with some absent. The table records fewer than 900,000 clones, roughly 17% of them present only once. Sequenced material: naive CD4+ T cells from blood. The receptors were gathered from a woman under 30 in good health.

The rearrangement uses TRBV5-4 and TRBJ2-1, with 7 bases fitting TRBD2. With V trimmed by 0 bases and J by 1 base, 1 base remained unmatched. This CDR3 spans 15 amino acids. Germline CDR1 and CDR2: SGHNT and YYREEE (reference sequence). CDR3 DNA: TGTGCCAGCAGCTTGGAACTAGCGTCCTACAATGAGCAGTTCTTC. Translating it yields CASSLELASYNEQFF.

With respect to this clone: Other nucleotide sequences from this sample produce the same CDR3. The genes are TRBV5-6 and TRBJ1-2; D is perhaps TRBD1 (5 bases). V was pared by 4 bases and J by 8 bases, with 9 bases between. Germline V gene lookup returns CDR1 SGHDT and CDR2 YYEEEE. The CDR3 contains 11 residues. CDR3 nucleotides: TGTGCCAGCAGCCGAGGGGTGGGCTACACCTTC. This codes for CASSRGVGYTF. Full variable domain (rest looked up from reference TRBV5-6 and TRBJ1-2): DAGVTQSPTHLIKTRGQQVTLRCSPKSGHDTVSWYQQALGQGPQFIFQYYEEEERQRGNFPDRFSGHQFPNYSSELNVNALLLGDSALYLCASSRGVGYTFGSGTRLTVV.

The chain couples TRBV9 to TRBJ1-3; D possibly corresponds to TRBD1 (5 bases). The CDR3 totals 15 residues. V was pared by 4 bases and J by 4 bases, with 15 bases between. Germline values: CDR1 SGDLS, CDR2 YYNGEE. This CDR3 is CASSREAGHGNTIYF. The CDR3 nucleotides read TGTGCCAGCAGCAGAGAAGCAGGGCACGGAAACACCATATATTTT.

The V and J genes are TRBV28 and TRBJ2-5, with 10 bases that match TRBD1. The length of the CDR3 is 15 residues. CDR1 MDHEN and CDR2 SYDVKM come from the germline V gene. The V segment lost 5 bases and the J segment 4 bases; nucleotides outside the gene matches: 7. The chain's CDR3 is CASSPSGQGLETQYF. CDR3 coding DNA: TGTGCCAGCAGTCCCTCGGGACAGGGGTTAGAGACCCAGTACTTC.

The chain combines TRBV27 with TRBJ2-7; 7 bases fit TRBD2. V gave up 6 bases and J gave up 3 bases; unmatched junction bases: 8. CDR1 MNHEY and CDR2 SMNVEV come from the germline V gene (reference sequence). This CDR3 is 14 amino acids long. The CDR3 here is CASRAGGSNYEQYF. The CDR3 bases are TGTGCCAGCAGAGCGGGCGGGAGCAACTACGAGCAGTACTTC.